A selection of T cell receptor beta chains follows, all from one sample in a study of T cell responses to AZD1222 COVID-19 vaccine. Measured with immunoSEQ multiplex PCR; TCRdb has only the in-frame clones, and not every one. The table shows over 70,000 clones, with 85% occurring only once. The material was peripheral blood, obtained on day 0 of AZD1222 vaccination. All receptors derive from an adult in good health. Both conserved end residues are part of each CDR3. A D gene is named only where the DNA matches it firmly. Clone size appears in some rows only: once, few, many, or a class for an expanded clone.

NA	NA	TRBJ1-1	TRBV15	TGTGCCACCAGCAGCCCTCGAGACAGATATAACACTGAAGCTTTCTTT	CATSSPRDRYNTEAFF
NA	NA	TRBJ1-3	TRBV9	TGTGCCAGCAGCGTCGAGGGGTATAGTGGAAACACCATATATTTT	CASSVEGYSGNTIYF
NA	TRBD1	TRBJ2-1	TRBV24-1	TGTGCCACCAGTGATTCAGGGGGCAATGAGCAGTTCTTC	CATSDSGGNEQFF
few	TRBD1	TRBJ1-6	TRBV11-3	TGTGCCAGCAGCCCCCCCACGACAGGGGGTTCCTATAATTCACCCCTCCACTTT	CASSPPTTGGSYNSPLHF
NA	NA	TRBJ1-2	TRBV10-3	TGTGCCATCAGTGAGTCGGGGAGGACCCACGGTGGCTACACCTTC	CAISESGRTHGGYTF
NA	NA	TRBJ2-2	TRBV5-4	TGTGCCAGCAGCGGGGACTTACACACCGGGGAGCTGTTTTTT	CASSGDLHTGELFF
NA	NA	TRBJ1-6	TRBV5-8	TGTGCCAGCAGCCGGGGTAATTCACCCCTCCACTTT	CASSRGNSPLHF
NA	NA	TRBJ2-1	TRBV3-1/TRBV3-2	TGTGCCAGCAGCCCCTCGGGACGGGGCACTGTGGGGCAGTTCTTC	CASSPSGRGTVGQFF
once	NA	TRBJ2-5	TRBV5-8	TGTGCCAGCAGACCGATTCAGGGTCGTGGGATAGAGACCCAGTACTTC	CASRPIQGRGIETQYF
NA	TRBD1	TRBJ1-2	TRBV15	TGTGCCACCAGCAGAGATGCCGGGACAGGAGGTTCCTATGGCTACACCTTC	CATSRDAGTGGSYGYTF
NA	TRBD2	TRBJ2-3	TRBV5-1	TGCGCCAGCAGCTTGGCCACGGGACTAGTAACAGATACGCAGTATTTT	CASSLATGLVTDTQYF
NA	NA	TRBJ1-1	TRBV4-1	TGCGCCAGCATTGAGTCATCTGAAGCTTTCTTT	CASIESSEAFF
NA	TRBD1	TRBJ1-2	TRBV28	TGTGCCAGCGCCCTCACAGGGGGATTATACGGCTACACCTTC	CASALTGGLYGYTF
NA	TRBD2	TRBJ2-5	TRBV19	TGTGCCAGTAGTGGGGGGGTTCAAGAGACCCAGTACTTC	CASSGGVQETQYF
few	NA	TRBJ2-3	TRBV5-1	TGCGCCAGCCGATCATCTAGCACAGATACGCAGTATTTT	CASRSSSTDTQYF
NA	NA	TRBJ2-2	TRBV5-4	TGTGCCAGCAGCTTGCTAATCCATGGAAACACCGGGGAGCTGTTTTTT	CASSLLIHGNTGELFF
NA	NA	TRBJ1-1	TRBV19	TGTGCCACCCAGATTTGGGGCGCGAACACTGAAGCTTTCTTT	CATQIWGANTEAFF
NA	NA	TRBJ1-2	TRBV7-8	TGTGCCAGCAGCTTAGCAAGCGCTACCTATGGCTACACCTTC	CASSLASATYGYTF
NA	NA	TRBJ1-2	TRBV10-3	TGTGCCATCAGAAAGGGGTCTGGTGGCTACACCTTC	CAIRKGSGGYTF
NA	NA	TRBJ2-7	TRBV28	TGTGCCAGCAGCCTCGGAGGCTCCTACGAGCAGTACTTC	CASSLGGSYEQYF
NA	NA	TRBJ2-7	TRBV5-4	TGTGCCAGCAGCAACGTGGGGGGGCCCTCCTACGAGCAGTACTTC	CASSNVGGPSYEQYF
once	TRBD1	TRBJ1-1	TRBV5-1	TGCGCCAGCAGCTTAACAGGGGGCCAGGTGAACACTGAAGCTTTCTTT	CASSLTGGQVNTEAFF
once	NA	TRBJ1-2	TRBV7-3	TGTGCCAGCAGCTTAGCGTCCACAGCTAACTATGGCTACACCTTC	CASSLASTANYGYTF